This T cell receptor beta chain was recovered during a study of graft-versus-host responses after intestinal transplantation. For the study at large: Isolated intestinal, liver-intestinal, or multivisceral transplants were what recipients had. Every one of the recipients received anti-thymocyte globulin induction and afterwards took tacrolimus and steroids for roughly three years.

Study findings and constraints: Individuals who had graft-donor T cell macrochimerism had allografts that showed high graft-versus-host to host-versus-graft clonal ratios.

In its sample, this clone was seen a few times. The target antigen is unknown. Trimming stripped 5 bases from V and 4 bases from J, with 17 bases between. The CDR3 spans 16 residues. CDR1 and CDR2 from the germline V gene are MNHNY and SVGAGI (reference sequence). The assay was immunoSEQ multiplex PCR, and TCRdb's table has in-frame clones only and misses some. This sample has around 26,000 clones; around 94% occur once, and the top ten carry about 0.55%. This specimen consisted of PBMCs, obtained 156 days after intestinal transplant. V usage is TRBV6-6 and J usage is TRBJ1-4; no firm D call. This receptor was obtained from a human patient who received an intestinal transplant, so some T cells may come from the graft donor. CDR3 loop: CASSRWRLSLNEKLFF. CDR3 DNA: TGTGCCAGCAGTCGGTGGCGACTTTCCCTTAATGAAAAACTGTTTTTT.